Each of the 23 T cell receptor beta chains below was sequenced from the same sample in a study of Ad26.COV2.S vaccination and SARS-CoV-2 variants. Profiling relied on immunoSEQ multiplex PCR, and the TCRdb table lists in-frame clones only, not all of them. The sample gives some 500,000 clones, roughly 89% of which show up once; 2.5% to 3% is in the top ten. Described treatment: around 19 received Ad26.COV2.S at low or high dose, single or two shots; about 5 received placebo; per-sample allocation not given. Sampling took place 63 days after the first vaccine or placebo injection. This sample comprised peripheral blood, obtained in a trial of Ad26.COV2.S vaccine versus placebo. The receptors were gathered from a person between 18 and 65 years old who received the Ad26.COV2.S COVID-19 vaccine or a placebo.

The chain is built from TRBV4-3 and TRBJ1-6; maybe TRBD1 (6 bases). Germline loops: CDR1 LGHNA, CDR2 YSLEER. The germline V and J ends were trimmed by 4 bases and 3 bases, with 10 bases remaining between them. The CDR3 consists of 15 residues. The CDR3 DNA reads as TGCGCCAGCAGCCCGGAAGGGGGCTATAATTCACCCCTCCACTTT. Translated: CASSPEGGYNSPLHF.

This CDR3 is CASSEAGTASYNEQFF. CDR3 nucleotides: TGTGCCAGCAGTGAAGCTGGGACAGCTTCCTACAATGAGCAGTTCTTC. This sequence joins TRBV6-1 and TRBJ2-1, with TRBD1 matching over 7 bases. The J segment lost 1 base and the V segment lost 0 bases, leaving 3 bases of the junction unmatched. The germline gives CDR1 MNHNS, CDR2 SASEGT. The CDR3 runs 16 residues.

This sequence joins TRBV27 and TRBJ1-1; D might be TRBD1 (5 bases). The CDR3 totals 14 residues. Trimming left V 2 bases short and J 1 base short, with 8 bases between. Germline assignment: CDR1 MNHEY and CDR2 SMNVEV (reference sequence). Written as DNA, the CDR3 is TGTGCCAGCAGTTTAGGGGCCGCGAACACTGAAGCTTTCTTT. This translates into CASSLGAANTEAFF.

The rearrangement links TRBV12-3 or TRBV12-4 to TRBJ2-3; D not resolved. V was shortened by 4 bases and J by 4 bases, with 3 bases between the two germline ends. CDR3 size: 11 residues. CDR3 DNA: TGTGCCAGCAGTTCCGCAGATACGCAGTATTTT. Its protein product is CASSSADTQYF.

The rearrangement joins TRBV6-4 to TRBJ2-1, with a possible D match to TRBD2 (6 bases). CDR3 length equals 11 residues. The V end lost 8 bases, the J end lost 8 bases, and 10 bases lay between the germline ends. Looked up from germline, CDR1 is MRHNA and CDR2 is SNTAGT. The CDR3 here is CASGDWDEQFF. DNA for the CDR3: TGTGCCAGCGGGGACTGGGATGAGCAGTTCTTC.

V and J are TRBV20-1 and TRBJ2-1, with D possibly matching TRBD1 (5 bases). CDR1 and CDR2 from the germline V gene are DFQATT and SNEGSKA (reference sequence). This CDR3 is 11 amino acids long. Trimming cost V 3 bases and J 10 bases, with 10 bases left between them. CDR3 in amino acids: CSASPWGEQFF. The CDR3 nucleotides are TGCAGTGCTAGCCCTTGGGGCGAGCAGTTCTTC.

The rearrangement links TRBV4-3 to TRBJ1-5, with no clear D. Germline V gene lookup returns CDR1 LGHNA and CDR2 YSLEER. V was clipped by 1 base and J by 3 bases, with 16 bases between them. This CDR3 region has 17 residues. The CDR3 DNA reads TGCGCCAGCAGCCAAGGCGCGGTTGGATCAGTCAATCAGCCCCAGCATTTT. Amino acids: CASSQGAVGSVNQPQHF.

The rearrangement joins TRBV6-5 to TRBJ2-2, with D perhaps given as TRBD1 or TRBD2 (6 bases each). From germline, CDR1 is MNHEY and CDR2 SVGAGI. Deletions cut 6 bases from V and 4 bases from J, with 9 bases between. This CDR3 has 13 amino acids. CDR3 DNA: TGTGCCAGCAGGGAGGGGGGCACCGGGGAGCTGTTTTTT. It encodes CASREGGTGELFF.

The chain employs TRBV28 and TRBJ1-2; no definite D call. The CDR3 runs to 12 residues. Trimming shortened V by 8 bases and J by 5 bases, and 12 bases separated the two germline ends. CDR1 MDHEN and CDR2 SYDVKM come from the germline V gene. The CDR3 DNA reads as TGTGCCAGCGGTGCCCCAAGATATGGCTACACCTTC. It is translated as CASGAPRYGYTF.

A single count supports this clone. V is TRBV28 and J is TRBJ1-2; 10 positions match TRBD1. The junction had 3 bases not matched to a gene; V was cut back by 6 bases and J by 2 bases. CDR1 is MDHEN, CDR2 SYDVKM, per germline. The CDR3 spans 14 residues. The CDR3 DNA follows: TGTGCCAGCAGGACAGGGGGCGGGAACTATGGCTACACCTTC. As protein: CASRTGGGNYGYTF.

The V call is TRBV5-1, the J call TRBJ2-5; no firm D call. Germline CDR1 reads SGHRS; CDR2 reads YFSETQ. Trimming stripped 0 bases from V and 1 base from J, with 10 bases between. The CDR3 runs to 15 residues. The CDR3, as DNA: TGCGCCAGCAGCTTGGGGTTACAAACCCAAGAGACCCAGTACTTC. Its translation is CASSLGLQTQETQYF.

The rearrangement links TRBV28 to TRBJ2-7; 10 bases align to TRBD2. Germline trimming cut 7 bases from V and 3 bases from J; bases unmatched to any gene: 9. CDR1 is MDHEN, CDR2 SYDVKM, per germline. The CDR3 consists of 15 residues. As DNA, the CDR3 is TGTGCCAGCAACTCTCCGGGACTAGCGAACTACGAGCAGTACTTC. Encoded protein: CASNSPGLANYEQYF.

The rearrangement joins TRBV28 to TRBJ1-4; tentatively, D is TRBD1 (5 bases). This CDR3 contains 15 residues. CDR1 is MDHEN, CDR2 SYDVKM, per germline. Trimming took off 6 bases at V and 6 bases at J, with 17 bases between the two ends. CDR3 amino acids: CASSRSRGDDEKLFF. As DNA, the CDR3 is TGTGCCAGCAGCCGGAGTAGGGGAGATGATGAAAAACTGTTTTTT. The full variable domain, in which reference TRBV28 and TRBJ1-4 provide the parts outside the CDR3, is DVKVTQSSRYLVKRTGEKVFLECVQDMDHENMFWYRQDPGLGLRLIYFSYDVKMKEKGDIPEGYSVSREKKERFSLILESASTNQTSMYLCASSRSRGDDEKLFFGSGTQLSVL.

V is TRBV27 and J is TRBJ1-5, with 7 bases fitting TRBD1. There are 15 residues in the CDR3. Trimming cost V 6 bases and J 4 bases; bases outside gene matches: 9. Germline CDR1 reads MNHEY; CDR2 reads SMNVEV (reference sequence). This CDR3 is CASSSSTGLNQPQHF. In nucleotides, the CDR3 is TGTGCCAGCAGCTCTTCGACAGGGTTGAATCAGCCCCAGCATTTT.

The chain is built from TRBV6-2 or TRBV6-3 and TRBJ1-5; D is unresolved. The CDR3 length is 14 residues. Deletions cut 2 bases from V and 5 bases from J, with 10 bases between. CDR1 and CDR2 from the germline V gene are MNHEY and SVGEGT. The CDR3 region is CASSYPLRHQPQHF. DNA for the CDR3: TGTGCCAGCAGTTACCCCCTAAGGCATCAGCCCCAGCATTTT.

The V gene is TRBV5-1, the J gene TRBJ2-3, with D unclear. There are 18 residues in the CDR3. Germline V gene data show CDR1 as SGHRS and CDR2 as YFSETQ. V shed 0 bases and J shed 4 bases, with 21 bases lying between them. Here the CDR3 DNA reads TGCGCCAGCAGCTTGGACGGCAGGCGCTATGATTTTCCAGATACGCAGTATTTT. This codes for CASSLDGRRYDFPDTQYF. Complete variable domain (other parts from reference TRBV5-1 and TRBJ2-3): KAGVTQTPRYLIKTRGQQVTLSCSPISGHRSVSWYQQTPGQGLQFLFEYFSETQRNKGNFPGRFSGRQFSNSRSEMNVSTLELGDSALYLCASSLDGRRYDFPDTQYFGPGTRLTVL.

The V and J genes are TRBV19 and TRBJ1-2; 12 positions match TRBD1. Looked up from germline, CDR1 is LNHDA and CDR2 is SQIVND (reference sequence). The CDR3 loop spans 17 amino acids. Unmatched junction bases numbered 12, after V lost 6 bases and J lost 4 bases. CDR3 sequence (DNA): TGTGCCAGTAGATTTTTTGGGACAGGGGGCGTTGGCTATGGCTACACCTTC. This codes for CASRFFGTGGVGYGYTF.

V gene TRBV15 combines with J gene TRBJ1-5; 9 bases line up with TRBD1. V lost 1 base and J lost 2; bases outside the gene matches: 3. Germline V gives CDR1 LNHNV, CDR2 YYDKDF (reference sequence). This CDR3 spans 16 amino acids. For the CDR3, the DNA is TGTGCCACCAGCAGAGGGGGACAGGGACGCAATCAGCCCCAGCATTTT. The encoded protein is CATSRGGQGRNQPQHF.

The chain employs TRBV24-1 and TRBJ1-5; TRBD1 aligns across 7 bases. Germline CDR1 is KGHDR and CDR2 is SFDVKD. There are 17 residues in the CDR3. Germline trimming cut 7 bases from V and 7 bases from J; bases unmatched to any gene: 18. This CDR3 reads CATSPRGTEVSEQPQHF. The CDR3 DNA sequence: TGTGCCACCAGCCCCAGGGGGACAGAGGTGAGCGAACAGCCCCAGCATTTT.

The V gene is TRBV3-1 (or the pseudogene TRBV3-2), the J gene TRBJ2-3, with D perhaps TRBD2 (5 bases). V was clipped by 2 bases and J by 1 base, with 7 bases between them. Germline CDR1 reads LGHDT; CDR2 reads YNNKEL (reference sequence). The CDR3 extends over 14 amino acids. The CDR3 loop reads CASSQLGGTDTQYF. The CDR3 coding sequence is TGTGCCAGCAGCCAACTCGGGGGCACAGATACGCAGTATTTT.

This chain links TRBV12-3 or TRBV12-4 with TRBJ2-7, with D hard to call. V lost 5 bases, J lost 3 bases, and 11 bases lay in between. The CDR3 loop spans 13 amino acids. CDR3 nucleotides: TGTGCCAGCAGTCGCCCTCCGGTCTACGAGCAGTACTTC. It yields the protein CASSRPPVYEQYF.

The chain combines TRBV6-5 with TRBJ1-1; D remains unclear. Trimming took off 6 bases at V and 7 bases at J, with 15 bases between the two ends. Germline CDR1 reads MNHEY; CDR2 reads SVGAGI. The CDR3 totals 13 residues. The chain's CDR3 is CASSRSRVSEAFF. The CDR3 DNA reads as TGTGCCAGCAGCCGCAGTCGGGTCAGTGAAGCTTTCTTT.

The chain uses TRBV3-1 (or the pseudogene TRBV3-2) and TRBJ1-6; D is unresolved. Germline V lookup: CDR1 LGHDT, CDR2 YNNKEL (reference sequence). This CDR3 is built from 16 residues. V shed 0 bases and J shed 0 bases, with 6 bases lying between them. CDR3 loop: CASSQDGSSYNSPLHF. Here the CDR3 DNA reads TGTGCCAGCAGCCAAGATGGATCCTCCTATAATTCACCCCTCCACTTT.